Here is one TCR beta chain with its context. This specimen comes from a study of blood T cell repertoires in COVID-19. On the study more broadly: Samples taken during acute and convalescent COVID-19 were collected in the United States, Italy and Spain. T cells, B-cell-depleted T cells, or PBMCs provided the cDNA or gDNA that served as material.

The germline gives CDR1 LGHDT, CDR2 YNNKEL (reference sequence). The germline V and J ends were trimmed by 0 bases and 4 bases, with 12 bases remaining between them. CDR3 length: 15 amino acids. Authors' analysis steps: Amplified reference gene primers provided the basis for estimating nucleated cell counts. Using immunoSEQ multiplex PCR, the repertoire was profiled, and TCRdb retains in-frame clones only, with some absent. V and J calls and clone size are copied from that table; D and trimming were computed from the DNA. The data show about 380,000 clones, roughly 86% seen once. Source material: peripheral blood. This sequence joins TRBV3-1 (or the pseudogene TRBV3-2) and TRBJ1-1, with D perhaps TRBD1 (6 bases). The sequence derives from a human donor with acute or convalescent COVID-19. The donor label of this sample is uncertain. CDR3 in amino acids: CASSQDPGASTEAFF. The DNA for the CDR3 is TGTGCCAGCAGCCAAGATCCAGGGGCGAGCACTGAAGCTTTCTTT.